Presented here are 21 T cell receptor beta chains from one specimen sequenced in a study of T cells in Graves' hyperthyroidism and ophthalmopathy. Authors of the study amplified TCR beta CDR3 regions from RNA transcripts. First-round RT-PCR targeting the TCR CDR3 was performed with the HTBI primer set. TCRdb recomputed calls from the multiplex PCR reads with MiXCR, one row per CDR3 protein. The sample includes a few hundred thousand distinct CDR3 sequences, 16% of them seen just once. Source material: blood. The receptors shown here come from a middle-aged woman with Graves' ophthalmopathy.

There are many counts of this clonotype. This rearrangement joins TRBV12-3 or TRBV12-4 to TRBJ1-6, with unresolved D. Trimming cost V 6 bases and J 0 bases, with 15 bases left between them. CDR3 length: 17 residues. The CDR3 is CASSPRVLSSYNSPLHF. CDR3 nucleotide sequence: TGTGCCAGCAGCCCAAGGGTTTTGAGCTCCTATAATTCACCCCTCCACTTT.

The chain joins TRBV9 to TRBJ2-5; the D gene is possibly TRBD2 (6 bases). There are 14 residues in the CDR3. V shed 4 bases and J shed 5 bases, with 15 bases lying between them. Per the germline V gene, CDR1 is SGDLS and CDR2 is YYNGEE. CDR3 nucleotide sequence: TGTGCCAGCAGCCCGGGAGAATTATGGGAGACCCAGTACTTC. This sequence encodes CASSPGELWETQYF.

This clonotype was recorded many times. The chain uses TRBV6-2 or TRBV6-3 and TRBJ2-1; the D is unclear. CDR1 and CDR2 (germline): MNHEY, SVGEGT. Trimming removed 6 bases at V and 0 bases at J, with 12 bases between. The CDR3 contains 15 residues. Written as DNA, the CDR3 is TGTGCCAGCAGCCCAAGGCGGCCCTCCTACAATGAGCAGTTCTTC. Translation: CASSPRRPSYNEQFF.

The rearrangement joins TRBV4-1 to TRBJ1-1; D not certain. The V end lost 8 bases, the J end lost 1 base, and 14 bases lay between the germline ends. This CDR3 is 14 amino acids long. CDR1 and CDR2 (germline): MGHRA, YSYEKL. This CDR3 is CASRLGGSNTEAFF. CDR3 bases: TGCGCCAGCCGGCTCGGAGGTTCGAACACTGAAGCTTTCTTT.

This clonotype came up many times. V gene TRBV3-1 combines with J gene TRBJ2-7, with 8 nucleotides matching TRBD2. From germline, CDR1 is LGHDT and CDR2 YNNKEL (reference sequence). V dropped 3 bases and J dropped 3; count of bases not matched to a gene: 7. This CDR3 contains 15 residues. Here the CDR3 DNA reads TGTGCCAGCAGCCATCCGGGAGGGATCATCTACGAGCAGTACTTC. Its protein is CASSHPGGIIYEQYF.

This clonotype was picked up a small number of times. The CDR3 reads CASSLELVRDTPNTEAFF. CDR3 sequence (DNA): TGTGCCAGCAGCTTAGAATTGGTCCGGGACACCCCGAACACTGAAGCTTTCTTT. This chain uses TRBV7-9 with TRBJ1-1; possible D gene TRBD1, 6 bases. V lost 1 base to trimming and J lost 1 base, with 19 bases between them. Germline V gives CDR1 SEHNR, CDR2 FQNEAQ (reference sequence). This CDR3 is 18 amino acids long.

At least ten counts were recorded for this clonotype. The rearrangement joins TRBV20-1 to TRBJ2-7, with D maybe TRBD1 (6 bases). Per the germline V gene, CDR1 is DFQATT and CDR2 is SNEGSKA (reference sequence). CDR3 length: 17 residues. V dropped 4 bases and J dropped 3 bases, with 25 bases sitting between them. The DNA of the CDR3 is TGCAGTGCTAAAACACTCCCGTGGGACACAGACGACTACGAGCAGTACTTC. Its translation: CSAKTLPWDTDDYEQYF.

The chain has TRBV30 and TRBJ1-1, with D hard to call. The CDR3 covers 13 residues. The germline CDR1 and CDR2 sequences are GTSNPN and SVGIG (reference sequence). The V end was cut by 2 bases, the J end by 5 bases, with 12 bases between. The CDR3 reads CAWSNGARTEAFF. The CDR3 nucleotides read TGTGCCTGGAGTAATGGCGCAAGGACTGAAGCTTTCTTT. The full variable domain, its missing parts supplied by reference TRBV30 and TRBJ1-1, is SQTIHQWPATLVQPVGSPLSLECTVEGTSNPNLYWYRQAAGRGLQLLFYSVGIGQISSEVPQNLSASRPQDRQFILSSKKLLLSDSGFYLCAWSNGARTEAFFGQGTRLTVV.

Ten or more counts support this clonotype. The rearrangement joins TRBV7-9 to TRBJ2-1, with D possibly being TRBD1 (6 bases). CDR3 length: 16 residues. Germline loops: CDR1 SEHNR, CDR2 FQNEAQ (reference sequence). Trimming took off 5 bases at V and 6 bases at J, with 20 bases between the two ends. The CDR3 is CASSPGTSSPFNEQFF. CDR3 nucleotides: TGTGCCAGCAGCCCGGGGACATCTTCTCCCTTCAATGAGCAGTTCTTC.

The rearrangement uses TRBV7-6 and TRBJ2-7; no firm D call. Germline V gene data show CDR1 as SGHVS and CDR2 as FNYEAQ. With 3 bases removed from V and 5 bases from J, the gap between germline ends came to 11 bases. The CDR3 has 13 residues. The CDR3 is CASSFRIGNEQYF. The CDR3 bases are TGTGCCAGCAGCTTTAGGATAGGCAACGAGCAGTACTTC. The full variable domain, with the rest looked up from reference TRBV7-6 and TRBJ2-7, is GAGVSQSPRYKVTKRGQDVALRCDPISGHVSLYWYRQALGQGPEFLTYFNYEAQQDKSGLPNDRFSAERPEGSISTLTIQRTEQRDSAMYRCASSFRIGNEQYFGPGTRLTVT.

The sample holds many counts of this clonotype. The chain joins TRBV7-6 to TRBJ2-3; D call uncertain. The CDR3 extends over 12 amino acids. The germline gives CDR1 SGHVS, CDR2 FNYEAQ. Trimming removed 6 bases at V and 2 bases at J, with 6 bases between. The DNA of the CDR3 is TGTGCCAGCAGGTCCGACACAGATACGCAGTATTTT. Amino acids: CASRSDTDTQYF.

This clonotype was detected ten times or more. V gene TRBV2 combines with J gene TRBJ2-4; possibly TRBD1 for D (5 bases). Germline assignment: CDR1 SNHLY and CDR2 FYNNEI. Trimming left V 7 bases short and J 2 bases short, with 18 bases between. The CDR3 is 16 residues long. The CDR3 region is CASNRLLERTKNIQYF. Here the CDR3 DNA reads TGTGCCAGCAACAGGCTCCTTGAACGGACCAAAAACATTCAGTACTTC.

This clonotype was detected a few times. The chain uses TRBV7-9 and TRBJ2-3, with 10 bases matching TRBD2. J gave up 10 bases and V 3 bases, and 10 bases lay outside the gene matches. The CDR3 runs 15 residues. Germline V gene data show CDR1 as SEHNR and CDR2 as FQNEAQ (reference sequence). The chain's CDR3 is CASSLGLAGVFAQYF. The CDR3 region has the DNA TGTGCCAGCAGCTTGGGGCTAGCGGGAGTCTTTGCGCAGTATTTT.

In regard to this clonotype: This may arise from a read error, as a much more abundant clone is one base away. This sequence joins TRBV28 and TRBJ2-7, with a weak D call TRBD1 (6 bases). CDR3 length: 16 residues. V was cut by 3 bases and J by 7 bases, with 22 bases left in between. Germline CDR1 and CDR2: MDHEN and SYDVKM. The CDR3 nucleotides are TGTGCCAGCAGTTTGACATTGGGACGGGGACATTATGAGCAGTACTTC. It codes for CASSLTLGRGHYEQYF. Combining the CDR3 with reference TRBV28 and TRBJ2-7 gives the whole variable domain DVKVTQSSRYLVKRTGEKVFLECVQDMDHENMFWYRQDPGLGLRLIYFSYDVKMKEKGDIPEGYSVSREKKERFSLILESASTNQTSMYLCASSLTLGRGHYEQYFGPGTRLTVT.

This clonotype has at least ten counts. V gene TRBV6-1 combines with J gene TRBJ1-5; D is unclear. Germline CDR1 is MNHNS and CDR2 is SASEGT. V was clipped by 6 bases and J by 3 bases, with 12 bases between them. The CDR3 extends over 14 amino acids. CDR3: CASRPPGHNQPQHF. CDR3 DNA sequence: TGTGCCAGCAGACCCCCAGGTCACAATCAGCCCCAGCATTTT.

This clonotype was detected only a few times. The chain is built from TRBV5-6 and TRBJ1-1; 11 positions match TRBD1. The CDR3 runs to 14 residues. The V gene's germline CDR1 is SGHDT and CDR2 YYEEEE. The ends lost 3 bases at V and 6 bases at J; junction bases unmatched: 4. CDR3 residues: CASSWGQGVAEAFF. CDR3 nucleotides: TGTGCCAGCAGCTGGGGACAGGGGGTCGCTGAAGCTTTCTTT.

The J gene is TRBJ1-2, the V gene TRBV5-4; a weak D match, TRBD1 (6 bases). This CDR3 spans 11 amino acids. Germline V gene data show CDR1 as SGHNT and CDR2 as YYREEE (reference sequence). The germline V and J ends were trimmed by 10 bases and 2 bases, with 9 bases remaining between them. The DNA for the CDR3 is TGTGCCTACACAGGGAACTATGGCTACACCTTC. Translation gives CAYTGNYGYTF.

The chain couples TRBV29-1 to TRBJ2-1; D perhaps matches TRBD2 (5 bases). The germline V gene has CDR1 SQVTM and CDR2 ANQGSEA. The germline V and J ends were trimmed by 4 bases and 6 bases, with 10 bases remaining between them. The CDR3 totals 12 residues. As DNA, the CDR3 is TGCAGCGTTGCTAGTGGGAGCAATGAGCAGTTCTTC. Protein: CSVASGSNEQFF.

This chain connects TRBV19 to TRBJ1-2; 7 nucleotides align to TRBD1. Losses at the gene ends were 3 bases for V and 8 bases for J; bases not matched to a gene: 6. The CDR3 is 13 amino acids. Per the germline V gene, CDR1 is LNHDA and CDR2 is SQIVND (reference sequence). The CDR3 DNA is TGTGCCAGTAGTATTGCAGGGGACAGAGGCTACACCTTC. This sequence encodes CASSIAGDRGYTF.

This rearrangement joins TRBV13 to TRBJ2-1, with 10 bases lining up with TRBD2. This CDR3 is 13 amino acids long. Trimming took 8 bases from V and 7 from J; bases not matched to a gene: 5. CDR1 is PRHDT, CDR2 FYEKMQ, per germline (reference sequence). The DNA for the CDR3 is TGTGCCAGCGCGGGACTAGCGTGGAATGAGCAGTTCTTC. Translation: CASAGLAWNEQFF. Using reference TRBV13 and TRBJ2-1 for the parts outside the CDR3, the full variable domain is AAGVIQSPRHLIKEKRETATLKCYPIPRHDTVYWYQQGPGQDPQFLISFYEKMQSDKGSIPDRFSAQQFSDYHSELNMSSLELGDSALYFCASAGLAWNEQFFGPGTRLTVL.

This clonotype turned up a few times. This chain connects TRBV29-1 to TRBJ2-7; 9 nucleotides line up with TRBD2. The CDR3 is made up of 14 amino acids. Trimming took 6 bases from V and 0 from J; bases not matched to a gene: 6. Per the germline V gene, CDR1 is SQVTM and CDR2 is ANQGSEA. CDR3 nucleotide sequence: TGCAGCGTCGCATTAGCGGGAGACTCCTACGAGCAGTACTTC. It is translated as CSVALAGDSYEQYF.